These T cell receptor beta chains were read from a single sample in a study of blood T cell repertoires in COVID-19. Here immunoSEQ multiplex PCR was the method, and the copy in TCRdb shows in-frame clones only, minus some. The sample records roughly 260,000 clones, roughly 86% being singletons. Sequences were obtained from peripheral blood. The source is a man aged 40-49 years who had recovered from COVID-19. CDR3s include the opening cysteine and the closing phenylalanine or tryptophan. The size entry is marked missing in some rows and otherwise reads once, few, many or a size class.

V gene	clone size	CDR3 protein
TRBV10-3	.	CAIKGLSWNEQFF
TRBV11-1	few	CASSLLDKNTEAFF
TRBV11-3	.	CASRSTGNEQFF
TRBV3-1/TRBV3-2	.	CASRSHYGYTF
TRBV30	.	CAWTLAGEQFF
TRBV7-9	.	CATRDSHNSPLHF
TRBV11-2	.	CASSLGETRYTDTQYF
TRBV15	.	CATSRDRGAGQPQHF
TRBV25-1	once	CASSIGQTTEAFF
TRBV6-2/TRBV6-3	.	CASSYSRAAVLKSGEQFF
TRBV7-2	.	CASSYTGGGSPLHF
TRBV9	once	CASSEGERFNQPQHF
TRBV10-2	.	CASSEPSHAYEQYF
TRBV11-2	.	CASSLGDYIAKNIQYF
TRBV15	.	CATSRGPRTESRGTEAFF
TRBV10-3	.	CAISETGRQNIQYF
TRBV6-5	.	CASSYLQGDGYTF
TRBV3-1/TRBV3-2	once	CASSLTTTGQGTGELFF
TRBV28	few	CASSSLAGGTDTQYF
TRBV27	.	CASSETPSGDNQPQHF
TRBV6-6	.	CASSINSNQPQHF
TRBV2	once	CASSELGGIGYTF
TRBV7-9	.	CASSSAGLAGGRSYEQYF
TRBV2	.	CASTLGTGQYYGYTF
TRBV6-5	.	CASSYLAGGEYETQYF
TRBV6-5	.	CASSSGDHYEQYF
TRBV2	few	CASRGGTSGSFEQFF